This TCR beta chain was recovered during a study of PD-1 blockade in classical Hodgkin lymphoma. Concerning this clone itself: Its antigen remains unidentified.

Study outcomes and limitations: Newly diagnosed patients had baseline TCR diversity that was reportedly lower than that of healthy donors. What drove the repertoire differences, possibly disease activity or prior therapy, has not been defined. At C4D1, TCR diversity had climbed significantly for CD4+ cells, though not for CD8+ cells.

The CDR3 consists of 16 residues. V dropped 0 bases and J dropped 7 bases, with 17 bases sitting between them. The germline V gene encodes CDR1 SGHDT and CDR2 YYEEEE. Time point indicated: cycle 4 day 1 (C4D1), after six to seven weeks of nivolumab. Relapse after autologous stem cell transplantation occurred in every patient, and brentuximab vedotin exposure varied. Reported best responses ranged across complete response, partial response or progressive disease. The protocol was immunoSEQ multiplex PCR, while the TCRdb copy is restricted to in-frame clones and leaves out a portion. The repertoire holds tens of thousands of clones, over 75% seen once, with around 20% in the top ten.

This chain connects TRBV5-6 to TRBJ1-5; D may be TRBD1 (6 bases). The sample was peripheral blood mononuclear cells (PBMCs), taken before the fourth cycle of nivolumab. This sequence was found in a human donor with classical Hodgkin lymphoma. The CDR3 sequence is CASSLVFKGQRQPQHF. CDR3 coding DNA: TGTGCCAGCAGCTTGGTCTTCAAGGGACAACGACAGCCCCAGCATTTT. Full variable domain (rest looked up from reference TRBV5-6 and TRBJ1-5): DAGVTQSPTHLIKTRGQQVTLRCSPKSGHDTVSWYQQALGQGPQFIFQYYEEEERQRGNFPDRFSGHQFPNYSSELNVNALLLGDSALYLCASSLVFKGQRQPQHFGDGTRLSIL.